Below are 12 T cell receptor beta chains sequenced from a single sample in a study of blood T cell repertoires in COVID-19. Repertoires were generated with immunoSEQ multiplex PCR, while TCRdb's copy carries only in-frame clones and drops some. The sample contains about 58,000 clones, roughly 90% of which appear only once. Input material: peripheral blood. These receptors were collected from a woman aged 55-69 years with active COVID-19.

CDR3 DNA sequence: TGCGCCAGCAGCCCTAGCGGGGGGAGGAACATACGTGTGTACTTC. Encoded protein: CASSPSGGRNIRVYF. The chain uses TRBV5-1 and TRBJ2-7; 11 bases line up with TRBD2. From germline, CDR1 is SGHRS and CDR2 YFSETQ. The CDR3 is 15 residues long. V trimming: 4 bases; J trimming: 12 bases; junction bases outside the gene matches: 15.

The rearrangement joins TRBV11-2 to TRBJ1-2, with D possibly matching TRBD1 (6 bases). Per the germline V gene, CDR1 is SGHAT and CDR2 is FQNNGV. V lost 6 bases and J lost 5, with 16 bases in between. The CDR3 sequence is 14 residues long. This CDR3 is CASSRTDRSYGYTF. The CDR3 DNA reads TGTGCCAGCAGTCGGACAGACCGGTCTTATGGCTACACCTTC.

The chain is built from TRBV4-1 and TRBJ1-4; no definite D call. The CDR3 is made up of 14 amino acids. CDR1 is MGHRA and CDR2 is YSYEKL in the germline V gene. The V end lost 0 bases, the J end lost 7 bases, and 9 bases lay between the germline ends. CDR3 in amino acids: CASSQDGSSEKLFF. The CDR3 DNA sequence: TGCGCCAGCAGCCAAGATGGGAGCAGTGAAAAACTGTTTTTT.

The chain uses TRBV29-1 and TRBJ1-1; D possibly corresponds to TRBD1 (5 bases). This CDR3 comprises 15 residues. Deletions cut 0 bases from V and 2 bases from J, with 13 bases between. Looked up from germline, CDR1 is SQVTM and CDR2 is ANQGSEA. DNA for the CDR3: TGCAGCGTTGAAGATTACCCAGGGTTAAACACTGAAGCTTTCTTT. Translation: CSVEDYPGLNTEAFF.

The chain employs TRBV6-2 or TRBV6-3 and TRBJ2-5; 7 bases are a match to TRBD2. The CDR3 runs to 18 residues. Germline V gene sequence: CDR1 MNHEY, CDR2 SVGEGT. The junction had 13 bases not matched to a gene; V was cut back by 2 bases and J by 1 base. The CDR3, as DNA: TGTGCCAGCAGTTACCCACCGGGAGCGGGGATACTCCAAGAGACCCAGTACTTC. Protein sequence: CASSYPPGAGILQETQYF.

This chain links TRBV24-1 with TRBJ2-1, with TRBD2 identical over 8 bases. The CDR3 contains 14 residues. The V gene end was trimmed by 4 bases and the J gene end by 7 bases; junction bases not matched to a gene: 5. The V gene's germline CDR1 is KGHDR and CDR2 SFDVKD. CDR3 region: CATSEAGATNEQFF. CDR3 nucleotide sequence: TGTGCCACCAGTGAAGCGGGGGCGACAAATGAGCAGTTCTTC.

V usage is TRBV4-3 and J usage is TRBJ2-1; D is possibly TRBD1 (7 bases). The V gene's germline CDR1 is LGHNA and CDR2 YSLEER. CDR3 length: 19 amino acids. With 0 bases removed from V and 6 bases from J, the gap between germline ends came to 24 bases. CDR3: CASSQDSGGGLVFLNEQFF. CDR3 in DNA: TGCGCCAGCAGCCAAGATAGTGGAGGGGGCCTAGTGTTTCTCAATGAGCAGTTCTTC.

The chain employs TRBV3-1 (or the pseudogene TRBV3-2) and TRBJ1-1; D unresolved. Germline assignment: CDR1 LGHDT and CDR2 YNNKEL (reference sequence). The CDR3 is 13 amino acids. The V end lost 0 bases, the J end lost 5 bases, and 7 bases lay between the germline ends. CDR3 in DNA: TGTGCCAGCAGCCAAGAAGGGAGGACTGAAGCTTTCTTT. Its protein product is CASSQEGRTEAFF.

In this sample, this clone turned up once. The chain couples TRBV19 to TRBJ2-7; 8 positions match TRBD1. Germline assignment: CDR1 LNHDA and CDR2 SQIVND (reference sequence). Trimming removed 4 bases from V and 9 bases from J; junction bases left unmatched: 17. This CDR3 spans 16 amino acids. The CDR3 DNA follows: TGTGCCAGTAGTAAGGGCGGCGGACAGGGCACTTTCGGGCAGTACTTC. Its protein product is CASSKGGGQGTFGQYF. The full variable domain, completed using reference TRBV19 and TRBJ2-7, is DGGITQSPKYLFRKEGQNVTLSCEQNLNHDAMYWYRQDPGQGLRLIYYSQIVNDFQKGDIAEGYSVSREKKESFPLTVTSAQKNPTAFYLCASSKGGGQGTFGQYFGPGTRLTVT.

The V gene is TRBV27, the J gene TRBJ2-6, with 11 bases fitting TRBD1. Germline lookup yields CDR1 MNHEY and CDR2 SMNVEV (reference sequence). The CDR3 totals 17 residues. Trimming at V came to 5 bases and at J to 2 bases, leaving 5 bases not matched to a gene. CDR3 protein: CASSIGQGAPGANVLTF. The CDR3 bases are TGTGCCAGCAGTATTGGACAGGGGGCGCCTGGGGCCAACGTCCTGACTTTC.

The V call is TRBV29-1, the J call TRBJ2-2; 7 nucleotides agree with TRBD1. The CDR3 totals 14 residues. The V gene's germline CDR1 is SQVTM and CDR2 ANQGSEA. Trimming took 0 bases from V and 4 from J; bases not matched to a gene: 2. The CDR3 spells CSVEENRGTGELFF. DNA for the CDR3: TGCAGCGTTGAAGAAAACAGGGGCACCGGGGAGCTGTTTTTT.

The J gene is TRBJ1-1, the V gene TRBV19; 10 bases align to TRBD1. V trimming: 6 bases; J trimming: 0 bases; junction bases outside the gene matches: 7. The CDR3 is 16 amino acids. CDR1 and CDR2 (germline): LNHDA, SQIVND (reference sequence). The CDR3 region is CASSHRDRGVNTEAFF. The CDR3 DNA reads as TGTGCCAGTAGCCACCGGGACAGGGGAGTGAACACTGAAGCTTTCTTT.